This T cell receptor (beta chain) is drawn from a study of cytomegalovirus exposure and HLA in healthy donors (dated 2017 in TCRdb). In the study overall: In an earlier analysis of about 560 of the donors, 276 Gb of sequence data and 90 million to 130 million unique TCR beta sequences from roughly 180 million T cells were reported. An early release covering 550 to 700 HLA-typed donors comprised 250 to 350 gigabases of sequencing data and roughly 86 million unique TCR sequences. Among the roughly 400 genotyped donors, approximately 81% belonged to the genetic ancestry cluster associated with self-reported Caucasian donors. The study was designed to test whether signatures of past pathogen exposure could be identified by cataloging public T cell receptors. The study profiled the T cell repertoires of 500 to 800 subjects by immunosequencing and related them to cytomegalovirus serostatus. A separate validation cohort of 90 to 150 different subjects was used in addition to the approximately 640-subject first cohort. To predict cytomegalovirus infection status, the study brought together high-throughput TCR immunosequencing, statistical association of individual TCRs with disease status, and machine learning. A later analysis re-analyzed previously published TCR beta repertoires from several hundred donors and added high-resolution HLA genotyping to study TCR occurrence patterns. The later analysis used no new phenotypic data to find candidate immune exposures, relying instead on TCR beta sequences and their occurrence across donors. An earlier analysis of approximately 630 of the donors applied high-throughput TCR beta sequencing to assess whether each TCR beta V gene segment acted as functional or pseudogenic. Alongside the repertoire data, information on donor age, sex, ethnicity and CMV serostatus was compiled. A later genetic analysis used genome-wide SNP genotypes for about 65% of the roughly 670 donors, treating that subset as a discovery cohort. All discovery cohort repertoires had been generated using a single sequencing platform. HLA typing included class I and class II loci at four-digit resolution. The number of typed donors differed by locus: about 620-640 for A, B, C, DRB1 and DQB1; some 500 for DQA1; fewer than 610 for DPA1; and 450 to 480 for DPB1. A handful of DR-DQ haplotypes were handled as single units for association and clustering because linkage in the cohort was strong. Among 350 to 400 genotyped donors of the cohort, an average of approximately 230,000 unique TCR beta nucleotide sequences were sequenced per donor, 15% to 20% of them non-productive. The research as a whole found: The cohort was sequenced for TCR beta chains only, and without alpha or paired-chain data the features that could be detected were limited. A cluster of highly shared sequence variants was judged likely to be a technical artifact of the sequencing pipeline. According to a later analysis, TCR association rates differed among HLA loci, with DRB1 alleles showing the most associated TCRs and HLA-C alleles showing the fewest. A few of the identified cytomegalovirus-associated TCR beta chains were confirmed in vitro to be specific for cytomegalovirus antigens. A later genetic analysis associated a missense DCLRE1C variant with V-gene and J-gene trimming of TCR beta chains, and an independent cohort replicated the association. Linkage disequilibrium might explain the correlated functional status among segregating V segments, but an unknown experimental factor could not be ruled out. Immune exposure information for the cohort was limited to CMV serostatus. Because counts were too low, approximately 18 rarely observed V segments, including chromosome 9 orphons, were excluded from the earlier analysis of under 650 of the donors. Most TCR sequences were seen in very few donors, while some public TCRs were found in many individuals. Because HLA typing was missing for some donors at each locus, association tests included only the typed subset. In both the original and validation cohorts, the classifier was reported to diagnose cytomegalovirus status with high specificity and sensitivity. In the study, 150 to 200 TCR beta chains were listed as associated with cytomegalovirus. When HLA alleles, especially DR and DQ, strongly co-occurred, attributing TCR associations to individual alleles was difficult. A later analysis found that HLA-associated TCR beta chains were more clonally expanded and had lower generation probabilities than equally common non-associated chains. Several of the top co-occurrence clusters appeared to be linked to parvovirus B19, influenza, CMV and Epstein-Barr virus, according to a later analysis. A further reported finding was that TCR beta sequences accurately predicted the HLA-A and HLA-B alleles for most subjects in the first cohort. According to a later genetic analysis, donors in an Asian-associated ancestry cluster had fewer N-insertions in productive TCRs than the approximately 650-donor mean. Broadly in line with IMGT annotations, most TCR beta V segments showed up in productive rearrangements about 90% or about 30% of the time in an earlier analysis of several hundred of the donors. The 87-base-pair reads could not distinguish some IMGT-functional V segments, including TRBV6-2 and TRBV6-3, so those segments were excluded. The authors suggested that the approach could potentially be generalized to other disease states and immunological phenotypes. A later analysis associated approximately 17,000 TCR beta sequences with specific HLA alleles at a false discovery rate of 0.05. Most CMV-associated TCR beta chains appeared to be HLA-restricted in a later analysis, and the HLA associations seemed to be driven largely by CMV exposure. The presence/absence analyses assumed that sequencing depth was roughly uniform across donors, and that assumption may not be true.

The cohort was made up of approximately 670 healthy bone marrow donors. All cohort members were sampled while nominally healthy, although unrecorded immune exposures were likely present. The donor tested CMV seropositive, placing the donor among the 290 or so seropositive members of the cohort. Each donor provided a peripheral blood sample, and peripheral blood mononuclear cells were used for TCR beta sequencing. The Qiagen DNeasy Blood Extraction Kit was used to extract genomic DNA from the blood cell samples. From cysteine to phenylalanine, the CDR3 is 11 amino acids long. Just the 33-base CDR3 DNA is kept, in frame starting at base 1. Library preparation employed the immunoSEQ multiplex PCR assay. A mixture of 60 forward primers for TCR Vbeta segments and 13 reverse primers for TCR Jbeta segments was used in the multiplex PCR. A multiplex PCR assay on genomic DNA amplified the CDR3 region of rearranged TCR beta genes. On the Illumina HiSeq System, the amplified TCR beta libraries were sequenced as 87-base-pair reads. The paper's processing steps were these. A later analysis counted some 80 million unique TCR beta chains across the 600 to 850 repertoires, and roughly 10 million of these chains were shared by at least two donors. Raw reads were error-corrected and collapsed into unique sequences by a nearest-neighbor algorithm in which closely related sequences were merged to remove PCR and sequencing errors. V, D and J gene segments were assigned by aligning CDR3 sequences to IMGT reference sequences. For a sequence to be retained, a match of at least six nucleotides to both a V gene segment and a J gene segment was required. Rearrangements were classified as productive when the CDR3 lacked stop codons and remained in frame with V and J, and all other rearrangements were classified as non-productive. Following IMGT convention, CDR3 was defined as the stretch from the second conserved V-encoded cysteine up to the conserved J-encoded phenylalanine. In an earlier analysis of more than 550 of the donors, sequences lacking an unambiguous match to a single V gene segment were excluded. An earlier analysis of some 610 of the donors called V segments functional above 56.7% productive rearrangements and segregating when the between-donor standard deviation exceeded 5%. To diagnose cytomegalovirus status from the catalog of TCR beta chain sequences, a statistical classification framework was built. In a later analysis, TCR nucleotide sequences were compared against IMGT/GENE-DB human TR gene sequences so that V and J genes could be assigned. A later analysis assigned CDR3 sequences and most-parsimonious VDJ recombination scenarios with the TCRdist pipeline. In a later analysis, each TCR beta chain was defined by its CDR3 amino acid sequence together with its V-gene family, and reads without a unique V-gene family were excluded. As a way to deal with suspected cross-contamination and a sequencing artifact, a later analysis dropped approximately 570 nucleotide sequences that were highly shared and had low generation probability. For each public chain, a later analysis derived a clonal expansion index from normalized ranks of inferred template counts within each repertoire. Generation probabilities in a later analysis came from a VDJ recombination model fitted to out-of-frame rearrangements, and those results were checked against IGoR. In a later analysis, hypergeometric tests were used to score TCR-TCR, TCR-HLA and TCR-CMV co-occurrence, with a repertoire-size bias correction applied to TCR pairs. False discovery rates were estimated in a later analysis by permuting HLA or CMV assignments 20 times. In a later analysis, co-occurring TCRs were grouped using DBSCAN, with TCRdist sequence similarity added in when clustering inside HLA-allele-positive subsets. Repertoires with fewer than 30,000 or more than 120,000 public chains, plus five repertoires with anomalous nucleotide sharing, were excluded from co-occurrence clustering. TCRdb obtained this table from immuneACCESS and retained in-frame rearrangements with V and J assigned. These tables miss some clones; where compared with another copy, unresolved V genes account for less than half of the shortfall, and the remainder is unexplained. Clone size and the V and J calls come from that table; the DNA yielded D and trimming. The sample contains about 110,000 clones, 76% of them found a single time. The top ten hold approximately 7.7% of the sample.

Regarding this clone: No cognate antigen has been identified for it. No much larger clonotype is one base removed from it; base qualities were not supplied.

This receptor chain uses TRBV21-1 and TRBJ2-7; TRBD2, as called in the table, went unchecked against the DNA. TRBV21-1 is recorded as a pseudogene. Input material: PBMCs. The sequence derives from a woman aged 45-65 years in good health and CMV-seropositive. The sequenced DNA: TGTGCCAGCAGCCAGGGAGGAGAGCAGTACTTC. Its coded protein is CASSQGGEQYF.